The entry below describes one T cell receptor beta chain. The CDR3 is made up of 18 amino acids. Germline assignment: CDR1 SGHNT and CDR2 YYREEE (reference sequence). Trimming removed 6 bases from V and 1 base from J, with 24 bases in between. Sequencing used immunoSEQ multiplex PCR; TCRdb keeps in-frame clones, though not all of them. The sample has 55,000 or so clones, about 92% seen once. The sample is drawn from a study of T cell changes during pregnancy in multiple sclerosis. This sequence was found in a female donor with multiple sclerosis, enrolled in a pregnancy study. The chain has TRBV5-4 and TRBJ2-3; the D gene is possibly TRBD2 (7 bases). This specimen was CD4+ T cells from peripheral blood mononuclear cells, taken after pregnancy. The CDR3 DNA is TGTGCCAGCACACAGGTGGGGGGGCCGAATTACGGCACAGATACGCAGTATTTT. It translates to CASTQVGGPNYGTDTQYF. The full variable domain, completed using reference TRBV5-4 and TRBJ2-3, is ETGVTQSPTHLIKTRGQQVTLRCSSQSGHNTVSWYQQALGQGPQFIFQYYREEENGRGNFPPRFSGLQFPNYSSELNVNALELDDSALYLCASTQVGGPNYGTDTQYFGPGTRLTVL.